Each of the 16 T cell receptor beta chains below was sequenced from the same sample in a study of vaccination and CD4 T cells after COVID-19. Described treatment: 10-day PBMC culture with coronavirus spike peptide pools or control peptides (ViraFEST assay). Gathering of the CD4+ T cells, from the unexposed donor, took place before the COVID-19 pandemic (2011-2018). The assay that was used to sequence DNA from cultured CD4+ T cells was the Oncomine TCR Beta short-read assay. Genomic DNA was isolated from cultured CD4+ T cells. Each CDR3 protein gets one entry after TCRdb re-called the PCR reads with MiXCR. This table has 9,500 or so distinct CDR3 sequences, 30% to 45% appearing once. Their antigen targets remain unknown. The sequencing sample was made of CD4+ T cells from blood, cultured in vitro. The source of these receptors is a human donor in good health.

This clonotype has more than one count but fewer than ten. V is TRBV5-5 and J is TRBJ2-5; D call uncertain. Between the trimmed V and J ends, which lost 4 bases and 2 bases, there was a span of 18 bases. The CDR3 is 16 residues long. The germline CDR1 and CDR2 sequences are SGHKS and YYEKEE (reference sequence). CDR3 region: CASSLTVWQLQETQYF. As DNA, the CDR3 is TGTGCCAGCAGCCTCACTGTATGGCAGCTACAAGAGACCCAGTACTTC.

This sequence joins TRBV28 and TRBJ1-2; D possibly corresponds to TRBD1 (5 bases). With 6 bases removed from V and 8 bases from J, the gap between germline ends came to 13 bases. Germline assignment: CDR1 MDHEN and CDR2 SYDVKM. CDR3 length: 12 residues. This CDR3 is CASSVVGDGYTF. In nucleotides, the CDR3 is TGTGCCAGCAGCGTGGTAGGGGACGGCTACACCTTC.

CDR3 residues: CASSPDSVNQPQHF. The CDR3 DNA is TGCGCCAGCAGTCCCGACAGTGTAAATCAGCCCCAGCATTTT. The chain combines TRBV5-1 with TRBJ1-5; possibly TRBD1 for D (5 bases). This CDR3 region has 14 residues. V shed 5 bases and J shed 4 bases, with 13 bases lying between them. In germline, CDR1 is SGHRS, CDR2 YFSETQ.

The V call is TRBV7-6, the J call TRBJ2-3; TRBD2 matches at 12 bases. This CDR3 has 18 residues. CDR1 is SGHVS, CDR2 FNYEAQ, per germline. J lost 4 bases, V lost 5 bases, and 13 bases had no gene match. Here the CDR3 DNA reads TGTGCCAGCAGCCCAGGGGCTAGCGGGAGGGCCTGGGCAGATACGCAGTATTTT. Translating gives CASSPGASGRAWADTQYF.

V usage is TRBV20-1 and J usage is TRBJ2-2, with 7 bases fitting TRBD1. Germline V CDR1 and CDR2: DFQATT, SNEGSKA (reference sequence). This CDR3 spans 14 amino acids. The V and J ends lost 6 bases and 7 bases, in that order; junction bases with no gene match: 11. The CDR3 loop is CSAEVRQGSGELFF. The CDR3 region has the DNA TGCAGTGCCGAAGTTAGACAGGGTAGCGGGGAGCTGTTTTTT.

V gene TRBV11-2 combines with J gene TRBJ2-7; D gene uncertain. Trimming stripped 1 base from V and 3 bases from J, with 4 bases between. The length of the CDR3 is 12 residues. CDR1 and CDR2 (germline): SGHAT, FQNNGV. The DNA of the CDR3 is TGTGCCAGCAGCTTAGCCCTCTACGAGCAGTACTTC. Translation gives CASSLALYEQYF.

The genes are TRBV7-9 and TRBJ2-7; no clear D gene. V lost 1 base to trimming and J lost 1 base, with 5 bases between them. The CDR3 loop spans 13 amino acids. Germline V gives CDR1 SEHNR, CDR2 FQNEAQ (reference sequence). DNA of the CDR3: TGTGCCAGCAGCTTAGTCTGGTCCTACGAGCAGTACTTC. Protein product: CASSLVWSYEQYF.

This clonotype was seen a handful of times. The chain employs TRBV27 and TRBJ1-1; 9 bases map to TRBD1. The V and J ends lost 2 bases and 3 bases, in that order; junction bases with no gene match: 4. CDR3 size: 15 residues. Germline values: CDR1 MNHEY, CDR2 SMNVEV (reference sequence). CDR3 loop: CASSLNRGRHTEAFF. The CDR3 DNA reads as TGTGCCAGCAGTTTAAACAGGGGGCGCCACACTGAAGCTTTCTTT.

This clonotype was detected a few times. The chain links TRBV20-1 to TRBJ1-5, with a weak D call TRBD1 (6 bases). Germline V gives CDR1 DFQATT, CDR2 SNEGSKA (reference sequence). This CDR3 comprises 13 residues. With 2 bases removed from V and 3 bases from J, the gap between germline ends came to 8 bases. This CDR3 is CSARRTVNQPQHF. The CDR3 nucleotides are TGCAGTGCTAGAAGGACAGTCAATCAGCCCCAGCATTTT.

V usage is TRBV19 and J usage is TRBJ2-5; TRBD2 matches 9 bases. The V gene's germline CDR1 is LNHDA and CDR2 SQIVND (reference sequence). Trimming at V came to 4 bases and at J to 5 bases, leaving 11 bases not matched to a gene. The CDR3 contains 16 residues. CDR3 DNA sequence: TGTGCCAGTAGTAACGCGGGAGGGTCCATCAGGGAGACCCAGTACTTC. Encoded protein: CASSNAGGSIRETQYF.

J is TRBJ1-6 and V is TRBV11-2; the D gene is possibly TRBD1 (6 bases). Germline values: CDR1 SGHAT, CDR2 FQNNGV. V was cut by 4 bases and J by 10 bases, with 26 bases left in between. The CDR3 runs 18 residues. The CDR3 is CASSSMDRRTRFSSPLHF. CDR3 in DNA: TGTGCCAGCAGCTCAATGGACAGAAGAACAAGATTCAGCTCACCCCTCCACTTT.

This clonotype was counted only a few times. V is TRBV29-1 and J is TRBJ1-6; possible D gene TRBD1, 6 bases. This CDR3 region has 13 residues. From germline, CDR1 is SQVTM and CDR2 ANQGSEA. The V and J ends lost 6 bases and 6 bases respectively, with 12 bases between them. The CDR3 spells CSVRTDPNSPLHF. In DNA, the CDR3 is TGCAGCGTCAGGACAGACCCTAATTCACCCCTCCACTTT.

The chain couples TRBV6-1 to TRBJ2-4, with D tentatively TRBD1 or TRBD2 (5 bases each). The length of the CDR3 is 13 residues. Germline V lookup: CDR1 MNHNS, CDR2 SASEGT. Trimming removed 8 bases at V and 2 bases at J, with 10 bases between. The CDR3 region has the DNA TGTGCCAGCGGTCGGGGCCCCAAAAACATTCAGTACTTC. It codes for CASGRGPKNIQYF.

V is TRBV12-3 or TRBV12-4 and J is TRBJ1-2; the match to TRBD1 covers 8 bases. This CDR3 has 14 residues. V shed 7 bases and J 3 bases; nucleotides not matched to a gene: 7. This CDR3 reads CASTRQGRDYGYTF. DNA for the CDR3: TGTGCCAGCACGCGACAGGGGAGGGACTATGGCTACACCTTC.

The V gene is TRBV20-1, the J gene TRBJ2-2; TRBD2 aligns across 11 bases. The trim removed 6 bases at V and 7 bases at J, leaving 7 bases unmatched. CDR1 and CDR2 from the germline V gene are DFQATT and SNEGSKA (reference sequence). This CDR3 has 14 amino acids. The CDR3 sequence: CSATLAGVRGELFF. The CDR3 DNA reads TGCAGTGCAACACTAGCGGGAGTTCGCGGGGAGCTGTTTTTT.

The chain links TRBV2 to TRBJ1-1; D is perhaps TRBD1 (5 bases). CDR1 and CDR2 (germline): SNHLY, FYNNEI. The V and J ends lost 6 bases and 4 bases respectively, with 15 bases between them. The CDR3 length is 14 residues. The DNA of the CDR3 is TGTGCCAGCAGCCTTGAAGGGGCGAGCACTGAAGCTTTCTTT. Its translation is CASSLEGASTEAFF.